The 27 T cell receptor beta chains below all came from one sample that was sequenced in a study of blood T cell repertoires in COVID-19. Libraries were prepared by immunoSEQ multiplex PCR; TCRdb keeps only in-frame clonotypes and omits some of them. The sample holds under 500,000 clones; about 89% are singletons and the top ten take around 4.5%. Source material: peripheral blood. These TCRs come from a woman aged 25 to 39 with acute or convalescent COVID-19.

CDR3 sequence: CASRRLAGDEQFF. CDR3 bases: TGTGCCAGCAGACGACTAGCGGGGGATGAGCAGTTCTTC. The chain links TRBV9 to TRBJ2-1; 12 bases map to TRBD2. The length of the CDR3 is 13 residues. Germline loops: CDR1 SGDLS, CDR2 YYNGEE. J was trimmed by 8 bases and V by 5 bases; bases with no gene match: 2. Full variable domain (outside the CDR3, taken from reference TRBV9 and TRBJ2-1): DSGVTQTPKHLITATGQRVTLRCSPRSGDLSVYWYQQSLDQGLQFLIQYYNGEERAKGNILERFSAQQFPDLHSELNLSSLELGDSALYFCASRRLAGDEQFFGPGTRLTVL.

The chain couples TRBV3-1 (or the pseudogene TRBV3-2) to TRBJ2-6, with D hard to call. The germline V gene encodes CDR1 LGHDT and CDR2 YNNKEL (reference sequence). The CDR3 extends over 18 amino acids. V lost 3 bases, J lost 0 bases, and 15 bases lay in between. CDR3 loop: CASSHNRISTSGANVLTF. CDR3 sequence (DNA): TGTGCCAGCAGCCACAACCGCATTAGTACCTCTGGGGCCAACGTCCTGACTTTC.

V usage is TRBV5-5 and J usage is TRBJ1-6; possible D gene TRBD1, 6 bases. V lost 0 bases to trimming and J lost 8 bases, with 9 bases between them. The CDR3 has 14 residues. In germline, CDR1 is SGHKS, CDR2 YYEKEE (reference sequence). CDR3 residues: CASSLEQGDSPLHF. CDR3 coding DNA: TGTGCCAGCAGCTTGGAACAGGGCGATTCACCCCTCCACTTT.

The chain has TRBV19 and TRBJ2-1, with 8 bases fitting TRBD2. The CDR3 consists of 14 residues. Germline-derived CDR1 and CDR2 are LNHDA and SQIVND (reference sequence). V lost 3 bases and J lost 9; bases outside the gene matches: 7. CDR3 in amino acids: CASSISGVGSEQFF. CDR3 DNA sequence: TGTGCCAGTAGTATTAGCGGGGTCGGGAGTGAGCAGTTCTTC.

The rearrangement joins TRBV12-5 to TRBJ1-2; D is possibly TRBD1 (5 bases). The CDR3 is 15 residues long. V was pared by 6 bases and J by 3 bases, with 17 bases between. Per the germline V gene, CDR1 is LGHNT and CDR2 is FRNRAP. The DNA of the CDR3 is TGTGCTAGTGGCCCTTCGGGGGACGGAGACTATGGCTACACCTTC. It encodes CASGPSGDGDYGYTF.

A few counts support this clone. This chain joins TRBV12-2 and TRBJ1-5. TRBV12-2 is an annotated pseudogene. This CDR3 contains 19 residues. CDR3: CASRFALVLHTGWDQPQHF. The CDR3 DNA reads TGTGCAAGTCGCTTCGCTCTAGTCTTACACACGGGGTGGGATCAGCCCCAGCATTTT.

Only a few counts were recorded for this clone. The chain uses TRBV4-1 and TRBJ1-6; TRBD1 aligns across 8 bases. With V trimmed by 4 bases and J by 14 bases, 10 bases remained unmatched. Germline assignment: CDR1 MGHRA and CDR2 YSYEKL. The CDR3 length is 14 residues. CDR3 region: CASSPGTGAVALHF. In DNA, the CDR3 is TGCGCCAGCAGCCCCGGGACAGGAGCTGTAGCCCTCCACTTT.

DNA for the CDR3: TGCAGCGTTGGGAGGACTAGCGGAAACGTTCGAGAGACCCAGTACTTC. Translation gives CSVGRTSGNVRETQYF. The V call is TRBV29-1, the J call TRBJ2-5, with 10 bases that match TRBD2. Trimming removed 4 bases from V and 4 bases from J; junction bases left unmatched: 12. The CDR3 is 16 residues long. Germline V gene data show CDR1 as SQVTM and CDR2 as ANQGSEA.

The chain uses TRBV11-2 and TRBJ2-1; 9 positions match TRBD2. This CDR3 has 15 amino acids. The germline CDR1 and CDR2 sequences are SGHAT and FQNNGV. The V segment lost 7 bases and the J segment 7 bases; nucleotides outside the gene matches: 11. The CDR3 is CASTQGRGGQNEQFF. DNA of the CDR3: TGTGCCAGCACCCAAGGGCGGGGGGGCCAAAATGAGCAGTTCTTC.

The chain employs TRBV27 and TRBJ2-7; 8 nucleotides align to TRBD1. The V gene's germline CDR1 is MNHEY and CDR2 SMNVEV (reference sequence). The CDR3 contains 16 residues. The J segment lost 0 bases and the V segment lost 6 bases, leaving 10 bases of the junction unmatched. DNA for the CDR3: TGTGCCAGCAGACCGCCGTACGGGACAGGCTCCTACGAGCAGTACTTC. It codes for CASRPPYGTGSYEQYF.

DNA for the CDR3: TGTGCCAGCAGCACTAAGGGGGCATTGAACACTGAAGCTTTCTTT. Its protein is CASSTKGALNTEAFF. The chain is built from TRBV21-1 and TRBJ1-1; TRBD1, the table's D call, lacks a check against the DNA. TRBV21-1 represents a pseudogene. The CDR3 consists of 15 residues.

The DNA of the CDR3 is TGTGCCATCAGTGAGCGTACCACAGGACAGATGAACACTGAAGCTTTCTTT. This translates into CAISERTTGQMNTEAFF. This chain links TRBV10-3 with TRBJ1-1, with D maybe TRBD1 (6 bases). Germline V gene sequence: CDR1 ENHRY, CDR2 SYGVKD. The V and J ends lost 2 bases and 0 bases respectively, with 16 bases between them. The CDR3 is 17 amino acids.

This clone was counted a few times. V gene TRBV9 combines with J gene TRBJ1-5; D perhaps matches TRBD1 (6 bases). CDR1 and CDR2 (germline): SGDLS, YYNGEE. Deletions cut 3 bases from V and 5 bases from J, with 12 bases between. This CDR3 has 14 residues. CDR3 bases: TGTGCCAGCAGCGCCGAGGGGGGGCATCAGCCCCAGCATTTT. Translated, it gives CASSAEGGHQPQHF.

This chain links TRBV4-2 with TRBJ2-1; 12 bases map to TRBD1. Germline trimming cut 3 bases from V and 10 bases from J; bases unmatched to any gene: 13. The CDR3 totals 17 residues. Germline lookup yields CDR1 LGHNA and CDR2 YNFKEQ. CDR3 sequence reads: CASSQGNPGQGAWEQFF. The DNA for the CDR3 is TGTGCCAGCAGCCAGGGGAACCCGGGACAGGGGGCCTGGGAGCAGTTCTTC.

This rearrangement joins TRBV6-1 to TRBJ2-7; 7 bases agree with TRBD1. The CDR3 consists of 15 residues. Germline-derived CDR1 and CDR2 are MNHNS and SASEGT. After removal of 1 base from V and 4 bases from J, the junction contained 7 bases not matched to a gene. The CDR3 region has the DNA TGTGCCAGCAGTGAAGGGACAGGTCGACAGTACGAGCAGTACTTC. Translated: CASSEGTGRQYEQYF.

The genes are TRBV11-1 and TRBJ2-3, with 11 bases matching TRBD2. Germline trimming cut 5 bases from V and 2 bases from J; bases unmatched to any gene: 6. The CDR3 is made up of 16 amino acids. Germline V CDR1 and CDR2: SGHAT, FQDESV (reference sequence). Written as DNA, the CDR3 is TGTGCCAGCAGCGCTGGGACTAGCGGACCCACAGATACGCAGTATTTT. Translated, it gives CASSAGTSGPTDTQYF.

The chain carries TRBV11-2 and TRBJ2-5; 10 bases align to TRBD2. CDR1 and CDR2 (germline): SGHAT, FQNNGV. This CDR3 is built from 16 residues. The V and J ends lost 1 base and 1 base, in that order; junction bases with no gene match: 3. The CDR3 loop is CASSLGLAGVQETQYF. The CDR3 coding sequence is TGTGCCAGCAGCTTAGGGCTAGCGGGAGTCCAAGAGACCCAGTACTTC.

The V and J genes are TRBV6-5 and TRBJ1-2; 8 bases map to TRBD1. Per the germline V gene, CDR1 is MNHEY and CDR2 is SVGAGI. The CDR3 consists of 13 residues. V was pared by 8 bases and J by 5 bases, with 7 bases of the junction left unmatched. The CDR3 nucleotides are TGTGCCAGCCTAGGACAGGGTCGATATGGCTACACCTTC. The encoded protein is CASLGQGRYGYTF.

The V call is TRBV2, the J call TRBJ1-1; no definite D call. CDR3 size: 14 residues. Per germline, CDR1 SNHLY and CDR2 FYNNEI. Deletions cut 4 bases from V and 4 bases from J, with 13 bases between. The CDR3, as DNA: TGTGCCAGCAGTGTCATTGAACGGGGCACTGAAGCTTTCTTT. This sequence encodes CASSVIERGTEAFF.

This sequence joins TRBV7-2 and TRBJ2-1; TRBD2 agrees at 7 bases. This CDR3 region has 12 residues. J lost 13 bases, V lost 0 bases, and 3 bases had no gene match. The germline V gene has CDR1 SGHTA and CDR2 FQGNSA. In DNA form, the CDR3 reads TGTGCCAGCAGCTTAGCAAGCGGGGCCCAGTTCTTC. Protein: CASSLASGAQFF. Filled out from reference TRBV7-2 and TRBJ2-1, the complete variable domain reads GAGVSQSPSNKVTEKGKDVELRCDPISGHTALYWYRQSLGQGLEFLIYFQGNSAPDKSGLPSDRFSAERTGGSVSTLTIQRTQQEDSAVYLCASSLASGAQFFGPGTRLTVL.

The gene calls are TRBV9 and TRBJ2-7; maybe TRBD2 (5 bases). Trimming pared 4 bases from V and 5 bases from J, leaving 22 bases between. This CDR3 spans 16 amino acids. The germline CDR1 and CDR2 sequences are SGDLS and YYNGEE. CDR3 DNA: TGTGCCAGCAGCCCTTCATCGGGGAGTAATGGCCACGAGCAGTACTTC. Residues: CASSPSSGSNGHEQYF.

The chain links TRBV28 to TRBJ2-7, with 9 bases matching TRBD1. Losses at the gene ends were 5 bases for V and 1 base for J; bases not matched to a gene: 6. Germline V CDR1 and CDR2: MDHEN, SYDVKM. CDR3 length: 15 residues. The CDR3 nucleotides read TGTGCCAGCAGTCGTCCGGGACAGGGTTCCTACGAGCAGTACTTC. It is translated as CASSRPGQGSYEQYF.

This clone appeared a few times. V usage is TRBV10-3 and J usage is TRBJ1-1; D is uncertain. Germline assignment: CDR1 ENHRY and CDR2 SYGVKD. Trimming stripped 0 bases from V and 6 bases from J, with 14 bases between. The CDR3 totals 15 residues. The CDR3 here is CAISESQVPRSEAFF. The CDR3 DNA sequence: TGTGCCATCAGTGAGTCCCAAGTCCCACGGTCTGAAGCTTTCTTT.

The V gene is TRBV5-1, the J gene TRBJ1-2, with D possibly TRBD1 on 6 matching bases. V lost 5 bases and J 4 bases, leaving 15 bases between the germline ends. The germline V gene has CDR1 SGHRS and CDR2 YFSETQ. This CDR3 has 14 residues. The chain's CDR3 is CASRKQGAPYGYTF. CDR3 nucleotides: TGCGCCAGCAGGAAACAGGGTGCCCCCTATGGCTACACCTTC.

The gene calls are TRBV9 and TRBJ2-3, with 10 bases aligning to TRBD2. The CDR3 runs to 18 residues. J lost 2 bases, V lost 0 bases, and 9 bases had no gene match. CDR1 SGDLS and CDR2 YYNGEE come from the germline V gene. The chain's CDR3 is CASSVGVSGGVITDTQYF. CDR3 DNA: TGTGCCAGCAGCGTAGGGGTGAGCGGGGGGGTAATCACAGATACGCAGTATTTT.

This CDR3 reads CASSGTATNTEAFF. DNA of the CDR3: TGTGCCAGTAGCGGGACAGCAACTAACACTGAAGCTTTCTTT. The chain employs TRBV19 and TRBJ1-1; 7 bases are a match to TRBD1. Germline CDR1 LNHDA, CDR2 SQIVND (reference sequence). The CDR3 covers 14 residues. With 6 bases clipped from V and 2 bases from J, the junction kept 6 bases outside the gene matches.

The chain links TRBV18 to TRBJ2-1, with 7 bases matching TRBD1. Germline CDR1 KGHSH, CDR2 LQKENI. This CDR3 comprises 14 residues. The ends lost 2 bases at V and 6 bases at J; junction bases unmatched: 4. Here the CDR3 DNA reads TGTGCCAGCTCACCAGACAGGGTTACCAATGAGCAGTTCTTC. It encodes CASSPDRVTNEQFF. The whole variable domain, filled in from reference TRBV18 and TRBJ2-1, reads NAGVMQNPRHLVRRRGQEARLRCSPMKGHSHVYWYRQLPEEGLKFMVYLQKENIIDESGMPKERFSAEFPKEGPSILRIQQVVRGDSAAYFCASSPDRVTNEQFFGPGTRLTVL.